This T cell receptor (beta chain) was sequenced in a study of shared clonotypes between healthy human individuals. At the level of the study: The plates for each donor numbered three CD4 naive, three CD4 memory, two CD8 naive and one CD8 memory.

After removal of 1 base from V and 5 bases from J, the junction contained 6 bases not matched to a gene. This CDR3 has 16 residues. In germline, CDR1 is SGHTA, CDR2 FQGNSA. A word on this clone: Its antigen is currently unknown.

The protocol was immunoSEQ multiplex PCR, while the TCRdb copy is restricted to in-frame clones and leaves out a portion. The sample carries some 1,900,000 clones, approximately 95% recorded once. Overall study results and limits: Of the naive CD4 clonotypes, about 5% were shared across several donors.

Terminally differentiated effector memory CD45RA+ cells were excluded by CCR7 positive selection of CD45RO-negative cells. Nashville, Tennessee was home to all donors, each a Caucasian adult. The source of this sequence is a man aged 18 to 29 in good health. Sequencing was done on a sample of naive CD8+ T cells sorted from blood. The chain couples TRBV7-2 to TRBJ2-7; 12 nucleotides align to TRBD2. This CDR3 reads CASSLELGLAGHEQYF. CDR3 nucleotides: TGTGCCAGCAGCTTAGAATTAGGACTAGCGGGGCACGAGCAGTACTTC.